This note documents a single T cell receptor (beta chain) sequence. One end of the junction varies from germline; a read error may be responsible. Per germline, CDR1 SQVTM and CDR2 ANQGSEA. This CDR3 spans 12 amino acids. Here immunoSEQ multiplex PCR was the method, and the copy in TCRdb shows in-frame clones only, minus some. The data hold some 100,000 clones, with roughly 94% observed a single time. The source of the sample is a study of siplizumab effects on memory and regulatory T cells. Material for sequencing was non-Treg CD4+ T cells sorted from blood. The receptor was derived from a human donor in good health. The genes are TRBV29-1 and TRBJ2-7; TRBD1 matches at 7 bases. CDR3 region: CSVEAEGAVLSF. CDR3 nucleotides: TGCAGCGTTGAAGCCGAGGGGGCGGTTTTGTCCTTC.